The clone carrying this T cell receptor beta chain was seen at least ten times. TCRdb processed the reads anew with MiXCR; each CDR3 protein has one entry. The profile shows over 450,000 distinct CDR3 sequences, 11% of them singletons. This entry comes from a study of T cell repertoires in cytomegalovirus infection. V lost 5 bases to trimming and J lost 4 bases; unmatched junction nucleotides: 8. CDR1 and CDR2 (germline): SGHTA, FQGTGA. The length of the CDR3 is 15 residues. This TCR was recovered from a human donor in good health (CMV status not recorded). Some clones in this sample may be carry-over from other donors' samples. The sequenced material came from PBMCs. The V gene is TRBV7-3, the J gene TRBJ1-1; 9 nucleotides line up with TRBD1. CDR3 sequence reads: CASSPHPGQGTEAFF. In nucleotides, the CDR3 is TGTGCCAGCAGCCCGCATCCGGGACAGGGCACTGAAGCTTTCTTT.